Following are 21 T cell receptor beta chains from one sample sequenced in a study of blood T cells in healthy people across ages. A second 7 to 11 cycle PCR used barcoded and J-beta primers. TCRdb ran MiXCR on the 5' RACE reads and lists one entry per CDR3 protein. The repertoire holds 600,000 to 800,000 distinct CDR3 sequences, roughly 21% seen once, with 3.5% to 4% in the top ten. The specimen was blood. The receptors stem from a man aged 65 to 85 in good health.

The chain is built from TRBV7-2 and TRBJ2-3; the match to TRBD1 covers 7 bases. V lost 5 bases and J lost 2; bases outside the gene matches: 7. The CDR3 is made up of 15 amino acids. Germline CDR1 is SGHTA and CDR2 is FQGNSA. Written as DNA, the CDR3 is TGTGCCAGCAGCACCCGGACAGGCCTCACAGATACGCAGTATTTT. Amino acid sequence: CASSTRTGLTDTQYF.

The chain has TRBV7-6 and TRBJ2-7; D might be TRBD1 (5 bases). With 2 bases removed from V and 11 bases from J, the gap between germline ends came to 16 bases. The CDR3 spans 13 residues. CDR1 SGHVS and CDR2 FNYEAQ come from the germline V gene. CDR3 sequence: CASSLITGTREYF. The CDR3 bases are TGTGCCAGCAGCTTAATCACAGGAACAAGGGAGTACTTC.

This clonotype was detected a few times. CDR3 in amino acids: CASGLGTGLAGMNEQFF. DNA for the CDR3: TGTGCTAGTGGTTTGGGAACTGGACTAGCGGGAATGAATGAGCAGTTCTTC. The chain is built from TRBV12-5 and TRBJ2-1; 12 bases are shared with TRBD2. J was trimmed by 7 bases and V by 1 base; bases with no gene match: 8. This CDR3 is built from 17 residues. Germline V gene data show CDR1 as LGHNT and CDR2 as FRNRAP.

Regarding this clonotype: Germline is not matched at one junction end, which may reflect a read error. The DNA of the CDR3 is TGTGCCAGCAGCTACTCACAGGGGGCCGGTGGAAACGCCATATATTTT. This translates into CASSYSQGAGGNAIYF. The chain has TRBV7-2 and TRBJ1-3; TRBD1 agrees at 9 bases. This CDR3 region has 16 residues. CDR1 and CDR2 from the germline V gene are SGHTA and FQGNSA.

This clonotype was detected ten times or more. V is TRBV20-1 and J is TRBJ2-1; 8 nucleotides match TRBD2. Germline loops: CDR1 DFQATT, CDR2 SNEGSKA (reference sequence). V was clipped by 1 base and J by 2 bases; unmatched bases: 7. The CDR3 length is 16 residues. CDR3 nucleotides: TGCAGTGCTAGAGGGGCTGGGACTAGTACCTACAATGAGCAGTTCTTC. Translation gives CSARGAGTSTYNEQFF.

The rearrangement links TRBV29-1 to TRBJ1-1, with D unresolved. Germline V CDR1 and CDR2: SQVTM, ANQGSEA. There are 14 residues in the CDR3. Trimming shortened V by 1 base and J by 1 base, and 10 bases separated the two germline ends. CDR3 region: CSVEGDRGNTEAFF. CDR3 DNA sequence: TGCAGCGTTGAAGGGGATCGAGGGAACACTGAAGCTTTCTTT.

This clonotype occurred a few times. The chain couples TRBV13 to TRBJ2-7; 7 bases map to TRBD2. The CDR3 consists of 14 residues. Germline V CDR1 and CDR2: PRHDT, FYEKMQ (reference sequence). V gave up 1 base and J gave up 6 bases; unmatched junction bases: 6. This CDR3 reads CASSLVLAVSEQYF. CDR3 sequence (DNA): TGTGCCAGCAGCTTAGTTCTAGCGGTTTCCGAGCAGTACTTC.

The gene calls are TRBV5-1 and TRBJ1-1; tentative D call: TRBD1 (6 bases). CDR1 is SGHRS and CDR2 is YFSETQ in the germline V gene. V lost 0 bases to trimming and J lost 3 bases, with 12 bases between them. The CDR3 consists of 15 residues. The CDR3 sequence: CASSLALTGHTEAFF. The CDR3 DNA follows: TGCGCCAGCAGCTTGGCGTTAACAGGGCACACTGAAGCTTTCTTT. The full variable domain, with the rest looked up from reference TRBV5-1 and TRBJ1-1, is KAGVTQTPRYLIKTRGQQVTLSCSPISGHRSVSWYQQTPGQGLQFLFEYFSETQRNKGNFPGRFSGRQFSNSRSEMNVSTLELGDSALYLCASSLALTGHTEAFFGQGTRLTVV.

Here the CDR3 reads CASSVDLLSYEQYF. The DNA of the CDR3 is TGTGCCAGCAGCGTAGACCTCCTCTCCTACGAGCAGTACTTC. The V and J genes are TRBV9 and TRBJ2-7; D is unclear. The V gene's germline CDR1 is SGDLS and CDR2 YYNGEE. The CDR3 is 14 residues long. Trimming pared 0 bases from V and 0 bases from J, leaving 7 bases between. Complete variable domain (other parts from reference TRBV9 and TRBJ2-7): DSGVTQTPKHLITATGQRVTLRCSPRSGDLSVYWYQQSLDQGLQFLIQYYNGEERAKGNILERFSAQQFPDLHSELNLSSLELGDSALYFCASSVDLLSYEQYFGPGTRLTVT.

This clonotype was observed at least ten times. V and J are TRBV18 and TRBJ2-3; D may be TRBD1 (6 bases). The CDR3 is made up of 12 amino acids. V dropped 3 bases and J dropped 6 bases, with 7 bases sitting between them. Germline CDR1 is KGHSH and CDR2 is LQKENI. DNA for the CDR3: TGTGCCAGCTCACCGGGGGCGGATACGCAGTATTTT. Protein: CASSPGADTQYF.

This clonotype turned up a few times. The rearrangement joins TRBV5-8 to TRBJ2-5; TRBD1 agrees at 11 bases. CDR3 length: 15 residues. Germline lookup yields CDR1 SGHTS and CDR2 YDEGEE. With V trimmed by 4 bases and J by 5 bases, 7 bases remained unmatched. The CDR3 protein is CASSTGQGAWETQYF. Here the CDR3 DNA reads TGTGCCAGCAGCACAGGACAGGGGGCATGGGAGACCCAGTACTTC.

The sample holds a few counts of this clonotype. The chain recombines TRBV9 with TRBJ2-1; a weak D match, TRBD2 (5 bases). The CDR3 has 14 residues. The germline V and J ends were trimmed by 0 bases and 4 bases, with 8 bases remaining between them. Germline CDR1 SGDLS, CDR2 YYNGEE. CDR3 protein: CASSVESGYNEQFF. CDR3 nucleotide sequence: TGTGCCAGCAGCGTAGAAAGCGGATACAATGAGCAGTTCTTC.

This clonotype was picked up many times. The J gene is TRBJ2-5, the V gene TRBV12-3 or TRBV12-4; possible D gene TRBD2, 5 bases. This CDR3 has 14 residues. V gave up 5 bases and J gave up 5 bases, with 15 bases separating them. In DNA, the CDR3 is TGTGCCAGCAGTACCGCGGCTAGCACGGAGACCCAGTACTTC. As protein: CASSTAASTETQYF.

The chain recombines TRBV5-1 with TRBJ2-5; possible D gene TRBD2, 5 bases. Trimming cost V 1 base and J 5 bases, with 18 bases left between them. CDR3 size: 16 residues. CDR1 and CDR2 from the germline V gene are SGHRS and YFSETQ. CDR3 coding DNA: TGCGCCAGCAGCTTGTTGTTTCGGGAAACCCCCGAGACCCAGTACTTC. It codes for CASSLLFRETPETQYF.

V gene TRBV7-9 combines with J gene TRBJ2-5; possibly TRBD2 for D (5 bases). The end of the DNA aligns better with TRBJ2-1, so the J call may be wrong. The CDR3 length is 14 residues. Germline V lookup: CDR1 SEHNR, CDR2 FQNEAQ (reference sequence). CDR3 nucleotide sequence: TGTGCCAGCAGCTTAGGGTGGAGGAAGAATGAGCAGTTCTTC. Translation gives CASSLGWRKNEQFF.

Ten or more counts support this clonotype. The chain links TRBV4-1 to TRBJ2-7; D is tentatively TRBD1 or TRBD2 (5 bases each). With 1 base removed from V and 7 bases from J, the gap between germline ends came to 14 bases. Germline CDR1 MGHRA, CDR2 YSYEKL. The CDR3 contains 14 residues. CDR3 sequence: CASSQAGTLGEQYF. The CDR3 nucleotides read TGCGCCAGCAGCCAAGCTGGGACCCTGGGGGAGCAGTACTTC.

This clonotype has more than one count but fewer than ten. V usage is TRBV28 and J usage is TRBJ1-3, with D unresolved. The V gene lost 1 base and the J gene lost 0 bases, with 10 bases spanning the gap. This CDR3 has 16 residues. From germline, CDR1 is MDHEN and CDR2 SYDVKM. The CDR3, as DNA: TGTGCCAGCAGTTTATACGCGGATAGCTCTGGAAACACCATATATTTT. Translated, it gives CASSLYADSSGNTIYF.

A few counts support this clonotype. V is TRBV14 and J is TRBJ2-5; 13 bases line up with TRBD2. The DNA end is more similar to TRBJ2-7, so the J call may be wrong. Per germline, CDR1 SGHDN and CDR2 FVKESK. There are 16 residues in the CDR3. DNA for the CDR3: TGTGCCAGCAGCCAAACGGGACTAGCGGGGTTCTACGAGCAGTACTTC. This codes for CASSQTGLAGFYEQYF.

The table lists this clonotype with a few counts. The chain combines TRBV20-1 with TRBJ1-4; D uncertain. The CDR3 runs to 11 residues. Trimming pared 7 bases from V and 8 bases from J, leaving 11 bases between. CDR1 is DFQATT, CDR2 SNEGSKA, per germline (reference sequence). The CDR3 spells CSVGNGEKLFF. CDR3 DNA sequence: TGCAGTGTAGGGAATGGCGAAAAACTGTTTTTT.

The V call is TRBV12-3 or TRBV12-4, the J call TRBJ1-1; D is perhaps TRBD1 (5 bases). The CDR3 consists of 16 residues. With 2 bases removed from V and 0 bases from J, the gap between germline ends came to 13 bases. The CDR3 DNA reads TGTGCCAGCAGTTTAATTGAGGGGCCCATGAACACTGAAGCTTTCTTT. Its translation is CASSLIEGPMNTEAFF.

The CDR3 region is CASSGTRYPGNTIYF. CDR3 nucleotide sequence: TGTGCCAGCAGTGGGACACGGTATCCTGGAAACACCATATATTTT. The chain uses TRBV25-1 and TRBJ1-3, with a weak D call TRBD1 (5 bases). Germline V gene sequence: CDR1 MGHDK, CDR2 SYGVNS. V was pared by 4 bases and J by 2 bases, with 12 bases between. The CDR3 runs to 15 residues.